The clone carrying this TCR beta chain appeared once. Germline V lookup: CDR1 SGHDT, CDR2 YYEEEE. V lost 2 bases, J lost 2 bases, and 5 bases lay in between. This CDR3 region has 13 residues. Seattle-derived patients entered the study during active infection and were followed longitudinally. The data are from a study of blood T cell repertoires in COVID-19. Study details: Acute and convalescent COVID-19 specimens originated in the United States, Italy and Spain. Nucleic acid was either cDNA or gDNA, and it came from T cells, B-cell-depleted T cells, or PBMCs.

Sequencing was performed with immunoSEQ multiplex PCR; in TCRdb, only in-frame clones are kept and a portion is missing. The repertoire includes hundreds of thousands of clones, 70% to 90% of them detected once, and roughly 11% sits in the top ten. The V and J genes are TRBV5-6 and TRBJ1-5; no definite D call. The receptor was derived from a man between 50 and 59 years old with COVID-19, enrolled during active disease. What was sequenced was peripheral blood. CDR3 coding DNA: TGTGCCAGCAGCTTACTCGGCAATCAGCCCCAGCATTTT. Translating gives CASSLLGNQPQHF.